In this sample, the clone carrying this TCR beta chain turned up a few times. Its specificity is unknown. The sample comes from a study of early T cells in non-severe SARS-CoV-2 infection. Study context: Sequencing of bulk RNA from unsorted whole blood was done, without chain pairing. Study results and caveats: Anti-spike CD8 responses were favored in VDJdb matching, and private and CD4 specificities were missed.

Individual cDNA molecules were tagged with unique molecular identifiers, the study reported. TCRdb redid the calling of the 5' RACE reads with MiXCR, one entry per CDR3 protein. The sample consists of tens of thousands of distinct CDR3 sequences, roughly a tenth of them appearing once. V lost 0 bases, J lost 3 bases, and 8 bases stayed unmatched. The germline gives CDR1 DFQATT, CDR2 SNEGSKA (reference sequence). This CDR3 is built from 17 residues. The sequence was collected from an adult who was a healthcare worker with PCR-confirmed SARS-CoV-2 infection or an uninfected control (not recorded which). The V gene is TRBV20-1, the J gene TRBJ2-2; 9 bases are a match to TRBD1. Sequences were obtained from whole blood. The CDR3 region has the DNA TGCAGTGCTAGAGATCAAACAGGGGGCGTGTACACCGGGGAGCTGTTTTTT. Residues: CSARDQTGGVYTGELFF.